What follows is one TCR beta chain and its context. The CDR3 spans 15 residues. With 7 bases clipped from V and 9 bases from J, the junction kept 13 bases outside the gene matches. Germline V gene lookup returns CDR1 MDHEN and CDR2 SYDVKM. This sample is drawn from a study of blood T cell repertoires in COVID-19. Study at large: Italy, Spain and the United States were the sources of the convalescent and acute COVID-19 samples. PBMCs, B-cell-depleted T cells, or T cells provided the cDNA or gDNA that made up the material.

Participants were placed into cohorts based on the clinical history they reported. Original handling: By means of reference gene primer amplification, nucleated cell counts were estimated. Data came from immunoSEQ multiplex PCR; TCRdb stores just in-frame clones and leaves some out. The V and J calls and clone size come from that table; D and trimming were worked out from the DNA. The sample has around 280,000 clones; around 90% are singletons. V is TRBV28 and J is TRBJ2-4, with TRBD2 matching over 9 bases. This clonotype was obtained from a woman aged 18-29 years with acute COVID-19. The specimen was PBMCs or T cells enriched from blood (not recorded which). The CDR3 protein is CASTRGGGRAGIQYF. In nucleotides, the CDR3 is TGTGCCAGCACCCGAGGAGGCGGGAGGGCTGGCATTCAGTACTTC.